Described below is a single TCR beta chain sequence and its context. Its specificity is unknown. The PCR used 60 Vbeta and 13 Jbeta primers. Clones were sequenced by immunoSEQ multiplex PCR, and TCRdb holds only the in-frame ones, with some missing. In the table there are roughly 58,000 clones, 83% of which are singletons. The sample belongs to a study of cytomegalovirus exposure and HLA in healthy donors. V lost 7 bases to trimming and J lost 6 bases, with 22 bases between them. The CDR3 consists of 16 residues. General study results and limits: Owing to their indistinguishability, certain V segments, notably TRBV6-2 and TRBV6-3, were excluded. Later examination showed HLA-associated TCR beta chains had greater clonal expansion than equally common others.

The rearrangement links TRBV23-1 to TRBJ2-1, with a weak D call TRBD1 (5 bases). TRBV23-1 counts as an open reading frame of uncertain function. Source material: PBMCs. The clonotype comes from a human donor in good health. The CDR3 here is CASTSETGRRINEQFF. The CDR3 nucleotides are TGCGCCAGCACCTCAGAAACAGGCCGACGGATCAATGAGCAGTTCTTC.